Detailed here is one T cell receptor (beta chain). The source of the sample is a study of blood T cell repertoires in COVID-19. In the study overall: The United States, Italy and Spain were the sources of the acute and convalescent COVID-19 samples. T cells, B-cell-depleted T cells, or PBMCs supplied cDNA or gDNA.

Authors' data handling: Using reference gene primer amplification, nucleated cell counts were estimated. Libraries were prepared by immunoSEQ multiplex PCR; TCRdb keeps only in-frame clonotypes and omits some of them. The V and J calls and clone size are taken from that table; D and trimming were inferred from the DNA. This sample carries more than 70,000 clones, roughly 80% of them seen once, and the ten largest clones take under 30%. Trimming took 8 bases from V and 8 from J; bases not matched to a gene: 12. This CDR3 region has 15 residues. Germline loops: CDR1 SNHLY, CDR2 FYNNEI. The sample taken for sequencing was peripheral blood. This TCR derives from a human donor in a cohort sampled during active COVID-19. V usage is TRBV2 and J usage is TRBJ2-1; 10 bases match TRBD2. CDR3 nucleotide sequence: TGTGCCAGCCGTACGAGCGGGGGGGCCGGATATGAGCAGTTCTTC. Protein: CASRTSGGAGYEQFF.